This entry lists 25 T cell receptor beta chains sequenced from one sample in a study of cytomegalovirus exposure and HLA in healthy donors. Primers: 60 Vbeta forward and 13 Jbeta reverse. Some clones are missing from TCRdb's copy, which holds only in-frame ones; the method was immunoSEQ multiplex PCR. The data contain 150,000 or so clones, 70% to 85% of them singletons. Material for sequencing was PBMCs. These receptors came from a man in his forties or fifties in good health and CMV-seropositive.

This chain joins TRBV18 and TRBJ1-2; the match to TRBD1 covers 9 bases. The CDR3 consists of 13 residues. Trimming took 2 bases from V and 6 from J; bases not matched to a gene: 1. Germline CDR1 reads KGHSH; CDR2 reads LQKENI. CDR3 coding DNA: TGTGCCAGCTCACCAGACAGGGGGAATGGCTACACCTTC. Translated: CASSPDRGNGYTF.

The genes are TRBV5-6 and TRBJ2-5; maybe TRBD1 (6 bases). The CDR3 extends over 15 amino acids. CDR1 and CDR2 from the germline V gene are SGHDT and YYEEEE. Trimming cost V 3 bases and J 4 bases, with 16 bases left between them. For the CDR3, the DNA is TGTGCCAGCAGCTATGGCCAGGGGTGGGGAGAGACCCAGTACTTC. This sequence encodes CASSYGQGWGETQYF.

This clone was picked up a small number of times. The V call is TRBV5-4, the J call TRBJ2-1; 10 bases fit TRBD2. V shed 0 bases, J shed 8 bases, and the junction held 5 bases outside the gene matches. Germline CDR1 reads SGHNT; CDR2 reads YYREEE (reference sequence). The CDR3 is 15 amino acids. The CDR3 reads CASSLGESGRDEQFF. The CDR3 DNA reads as TGTGCCAGCAGCTTGGGGGAAAGCGGGAGGGATGAGCAGTTCTTC.

In regard to this clone: Other DNA sequences of this sample code for an identical CDR3. The chain has TRBV14 and TRBJ1-2; D call uncertain. CDR3 length: 13 residues. Germline V gives CDR1 SGHDN, CDR2 FVKESK. V lost 6 bases, J lost 4 bases, and 12 bases lay in between. Here the CDR3 reads CASSPGGGYGYTF. The CDR3 bases are TGTGCCAGCAGTCCAGGAGGTGGCTATGGCTACACCTTC.

This clone came up a few times. The chain joins TRBV15 to TRBJ1-4, with D uncertain. CDR1 and CDR2 (germline): LNHNV, YYDKDF (reference sequence). The CDR3 length is 14 residues. Trimming shortened V by 5 bases and J by 6 bases, and 13 bases separated the two germline ends. The DNA of the CDR3 is TGTGCCACCAGCGGGCGTCTGGTAGATGAAAAACTGTTTTTT. Amino acid sequence: CATSGRLVDEKLFF.

The chain joins TRBV7-2 to TRBJ2-4; 9 bases are a match to TRBD1. Germline assignment: CDR1 SGHTA and CDR2 FQGNSA. V trimming: 5 bases; J trimming: 1 base; junction bases outside the gene matches: 9. The CDR3 contains 17 residues. Here the CDR3 DNA reads TGTGCCAGCAGCCCCGCCGACAGGGGGGTCGCCAAAAACATTCAGTACTTC. Residues: CASSPADRGVAKNIQYF.

The chain has TRBV19 and TRBJ1-2; TRBD1 might be the D (5 bases). The V end was cut by 3 bases, the J end by 7 bases, with 21 bases between. The V gene's germline CDR1 is LNHDA and CDR2 SQIVND (reference sequence). The CDR3 is 16 residues long. The CDR3 here is CASSILSLGQLGGYTF. The CDR3 coding sequence is TGTGCCAGTAGTATCCTTTCTTTGGGGCAGTTAGGTGGCTACACCTTC.

The chain uses TRBV7-9 and TRBJ1-2; 8 nucleotides match TRBD1. Trimming removed 7 bases from V and 1 base from J; junction bases left unmatched: 8. CDR3 length: 15 residues. Germline lookup yields CDR1 SEHNR and CDR2 FQNEAQ (reference sequence). CDR3 coding DNA: TGTGCCAGCACCGAAGCGGGACAGGTTAACTATGGCTACACCTTC. It codes for CASTEAGQVNYGYTF.

J is TRBJ1-6 and V is TRBV5-1; D perhaps matches TRBD1 (6 bases). V lost 4 bases to trimming and J lost 9 bases, with 11 bases between them. CDR1 is SGHRS, CDR2 YFSETQ, per germline. This CDR3 is built from 13 residues. CDR3 in DNA: TGCGCCAGCAGCCCTACAGGGAGTTCACCCCTCCACTTT. It encodes CASSPTGSSPLHF.

The chain is built from TRBV6-6 and TRBJ1-1; D might be TRBD1 (6 bases). V gave up 0 bases and J gave up 5 bases, with 10 bases separating them. This CDR3 region has 14 residues. CDR1 and CDR2 (germline): MNHNY, SVGAGI (reference sequence). The CDR3 reads CASSYSGGGTEAFF. Here the CDR3 DNA reads TGTGCCAGCAGTTACTCTGGGGGCGGGACTGAAGCTTTCTTT.

The chain uses TRBV30 and TRBJ1-5; 7 nucleotides match TRBD1. Germline lookup yields CDR1 GTSNPN and CDR2 SVGIG (reference sequence). The CDR3 contains 14 residues. Trimming took 5 bases from V and 3 from J; bases not matched to a gene: 7. CDR3 nucleotides: TGTGCCTGGGGACAGGCCAGCTACAATCAGCCCCAGCATTTT. This gives the protein CAWGQASYNQPQHF.

This chain links TRBV7-9 with TRBJ2-1, with D maybe TRBD1 (6 bases). Germline V CDR1 and CDR2: SEHNR, FQNEAQ (reference sequence). This CDR3 contains 16 residues. Trimming cost V 5 bases and J 0 bases, with 14 bases left between them. CDR3 region: CASSRAQGTSYNEQFF. The CDR3 DNA follows: TGTGCCAGCAGCCGCGCGCAGGGGACCTCCTACAATGAGCAGTTCTTC. The whole variable domain, remainder taken from reference TRBV7-9 and TRBJ2-1, is DTGVSQNPRHKITKRGQNVTFRCDPISEHNRLYWYRQTLGQGPEFLTYFQNEAQLEKSRLLSDRFSAERPKGSFSTLEIQRTEQGDSAMYLCASSRAQGTSYNEQFFGPGTRLTVL.

The rearrangement links TRBV25-1 to TRBJ1-1; 7 bases are a match to TRBD1. V shed 5 bases and J 12 bases; nucleotides not matched to a gene: 18. This CDR3 spans 15 amino acids. Germline V gene sequence: CDR1 MGHDK, CDR2 SYGVNS. CDR3: CASSPRDRNEEATFF. CDR3 nucleotides: TGTGCCAGCAGTCCTCGGGACAGAAATGAGGAGGCAACTTTCTTT.

The chain couples TRBV19 to TRBJ2-5; 8 positions match TRBD2. Germline V gives CDR1 LNHDA, CDR2 SQIVND (reference sequence). V gave up 7 bases and J gave up 1 base; unmatched junction bases: 14. The CDR3 consists of 17 residues. The CDR3 sequence: CASTPRGTSGVQETQYF. CDR3 coding DNA: TGTGCCAGTACCCCCAGGGGCACTAGCGGAGTCCAAGAGACCCAGTACTTC.

The J gene is TRBJ1-3, the V gene TRBV15; unclear D gene. The CDR3 is made up of 14 amino acids. V gave up 4 bases and J gave up 0 bases, with 7 bases separating them. Germline V gene sequence: CDR1 LNHNV, CDR2 YYDKDF (reference sequence). The CDR3 sequence is CATSNAGSGNTIYF. CDR3 nucleotides: TGTGCCACCAGCAATGCCGGCTCTGGAAACACCATATATTTT.

This clone was counted a few times. V usage is TRBV5-1 and J usage is TRBJ2-1; 7 nucleotides match TRBD2. J lost 0 bases, V lost 2 bases, and 5 bases had no gene match. This CDR3 comprises 16 residues. Germline V gene lookup returns CDR1 SGHRS and CDR2 YFSETQ. CDR3 sequence: CASSFAGEISYNEQFF. Written as DNA, the CDR3 is TGCGCCAGCAGCTTCGCGGGGGAAATCTCCTACAATGAGCAGTTCTTC.

The chain combines TRBV14 with TRBJ1-2, with D perhaps TRBD1 (5 bases). Looked up from germline, CDR1 is SGHDN and CDR2 is FVKESK. V lost 4 bases to trimming and J lost 4 bases, with 16 bases between them. The CDR3 totals 15 residues. CDR3 bases: TGTGCCAGCAGCCTCCCCGCAGGGAAGGGCTATGGCTACACCTTC. It is translated as CASSLPAGKGYGYTF.

CDR3 protein: CASSEVASGRRELFF. The DNA of the CDR3 is TGTGCCAGCAGTGAGGTGGCTAGTGGGAGGCGGGAGCTGTTTTTT. The rearrangement links TRBV27 to TRBJ2-2; possible D gene TRBD2, 6 bases. CDR3 size: 15 residues. CDR1 is MNHEY and CDR2 is SMNVEV in the germline V gene (reference sequence). V gave up 5 bases and J gave up 9 bases, with 19 bases separating them.

This clone has only a few counts. This rearrangement joins TRBV5-4 to TRBJ2-1; TRBD2 agrees at 7 bases. The CDR3 loop spans 15 amino acids. Germline V gene sequence: CDR1 SGHNT, CDR2 YYREEE (reference sequence). With V trimmed by 4 bases and J by 2 bases, 6 bases remained unmatched. DNA for the CDR3: TGTGCCAGCAGCCTGGGGGGGGGTACCTACAATGAGCAGTTCTTC. Translating it yields CASSLGGGTYNEQFF.

The V gene is TRBV5-1, the J gene TRBJ1-5; D perhaps matches TRBD1 (5 bases). Germline loops: CDR1 SGHRS, CDR2 YFSETQ. V was pared by 2 bases and J by 5 bases, with 14 bases between. The CDR3 length is 15 residues. This chain's CDR3 is CASSLGESVDQPQHF. As DNA, the CDR3 is TGCGCCAGCAGCTTAGGGGAATCGGTGGATCAGCCCCAGCATTTT.

The rearrangement joins TRBV29-1 to TRBJ2-1; D perhaps matches TRBD2 (6 bases). Germline-derived CDR1 and CDR2 are SQVTM and ANQGSEA. The CDR3 covers 14 residues. Trimming shortened V by 7 bases and J by 7 bases, and 20 bases separated the two germline ends. The CDR3 here is CSAEGPGNRNEQFF. Written as DNA, the CDR3 is TGCAGCGCGGAGGGGCCAGGGAATAGGAATGAGCAGTTCTTC.

This CDR3 is CASSLSSGGDTDTQYF. CDR3 bases: TGTGCCAGCAGCTTAAGTTCCGGAGGAGACACAGATACGCAGTATTTT. The rearrangement uses TRBV7-3 and TRBJ2-3; D possibly corresponds to TRBD2 (5 bases). V was pared by 1 base and J by 2 bases, with 13 bases between. Per the germline V gene, CDR1 is SGHTA and CDR2 is FQGTGA. The CDR3 is made up of 16 amino acids.

The chain links TRBV5-1 to TRBJ2-5; D may be TRBD1 (6 bases). This CDR3 comprises 14 residues. Germline-derived CDR1 and CDR2 are SGHRS and YFSETQ. Trimming took off 5 bases at V and 2 bases at J, with 13 bases between the two ends. The CDR3, as DNA: TGCGCCAGCAGACTGGGACAACCGCAAGAGACCCAGTACTTC. This gives the protein CASRLGQPQETQYF.

V gene TRBV6-6 combines with J gene TRBJ2-2; TRBD1 matches 7 bases. V dropped 7 bases and J dropped 4; count of bases not matched to a gene: 12. This CDR3 is built from 16 residues. CDR1 MNHNY and CDR2 SVGAGI come from the germline V gene (reference sequence). CDR3 nucleotides: TGTGCCAGCAAAACCGGTCGGGACAGAGGCACCGGGGAGCTGTTTTTT. Amino acid sequence: CASKTGRDRGTGELFF.

The rearrangement links TRBV7-2 to TRBJ2-7; 8 bases map to TRBD2. This CDR3 is built from 15 residues. Germline lookup yields CDR1 SGHTA and CDR2 FQGNSA. The trim removed 0 bases at V and 5 bases at J, leaving 6 bases unmatched. As DNA, the CDR3 is TGTGCCAGCAGCTTAGCCGGGACTAGTCCCCACGAGCAGTACGTC. Protein sequence: CASSLAGTSPHEQYV.